The source of this T cell receptor beta chain is a study of Graves' ophthalmopathy and Graves' hyperthyroidism. Patients newly diagnosed with hyperthyroidism, under 2 months' duration, were aged 18 to 65, the study reports. Findings and caveats of the study: A roughly 80% specificity and around 89% sensitivity were achieved by a 13-signature model that separated ophthalmopathy from stable hyperthyroidism.

This clonotype showed up many times. The antigen remains undetermined. CDR3 length: 13 residues. Trimming shortened V by 3 bases and J by 4 bases, and 9 bases separated the two germline ends. The germline V gene has CDR1 MNHEY and CDR2 SMNVEV (reference sequence). Amplification of the TCR beta CDR3 regions used RNA transcripts (as template). RT-PCR was first run with HTBI primers, then multiplex PCR in a second round. TCRdb reanalysed the multiplex PCR reads using MiXCR and keeps one entry per CDR3 protein. This sample carries 350,000 to 400,000 distinct CDR3 sequences, 15% of them seen once, and the ten largest clones take roughly 7%.

The sequenced material came from peripheral blood. This clonotype originated in a woman aged 18-29 years with stable Graves' hyperthyroidism. The chain uses TRBV27 and TRBJ1-2; D perhaps matches TRBD1 (5 bases). The chain's CDR3 is CASSFPGGYGYTF. The CDR3 DNA reads TGTGCCAGCAGTTTTCCCGGGGGCTATGGCTACACCTTC.